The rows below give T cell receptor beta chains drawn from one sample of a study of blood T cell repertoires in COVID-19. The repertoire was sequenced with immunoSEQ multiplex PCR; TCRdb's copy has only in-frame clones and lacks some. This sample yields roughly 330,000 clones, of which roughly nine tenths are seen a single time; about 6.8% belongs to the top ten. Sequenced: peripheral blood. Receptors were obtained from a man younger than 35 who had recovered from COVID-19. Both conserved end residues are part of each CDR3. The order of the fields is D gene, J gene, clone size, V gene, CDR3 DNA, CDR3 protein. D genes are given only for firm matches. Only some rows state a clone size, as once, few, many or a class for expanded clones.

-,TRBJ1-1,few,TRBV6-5,TGTGCCAGCACCTTCCAGGGGAACACTGAAGCTTTCTTT,CASTFQGNTEAFF
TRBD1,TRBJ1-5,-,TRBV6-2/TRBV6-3,TGTGCCAGCAGTGCCGGGACAGGAAGGAATCAGCCCCAGCATTTT,CASSAGTGRNQPQHF
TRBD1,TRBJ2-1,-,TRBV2,TGTGCCACCGATTCCGGGACAGGGCTCTACAATGAGCAGTTCTTC,CATDSGTGLYNEQFF
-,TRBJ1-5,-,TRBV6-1,TGTGCCAGCAGTGAACCAGGGAATAGCAATCAGCCCCAGCATTTT,CASSEPGNSNQPQHF
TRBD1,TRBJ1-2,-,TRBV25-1,TGTGCCAGCAGAGGGGGCGCATCCGGCTACACCTTC,CASRGGASGYTF
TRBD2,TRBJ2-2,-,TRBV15,TGTGCCACCAGCAGATCAACTTATCTAGCGGCGAACACCGGGGAGCTGTTTTTT,CATSRSTYLAANTGELFF
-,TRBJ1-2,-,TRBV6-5,TGTGCCAGCAGCAACGCGATTCCCCATGGCTACACCTTC,CASSNAIPHGYTF
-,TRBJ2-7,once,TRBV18,TGTGCCAGCTCATCCCCGGACAGAGGCTACGAGCAGTACTTC,CASSSPDRGYEQYF
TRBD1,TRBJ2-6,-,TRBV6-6,TGTGCCAGCAGTCTGGGGACAGGGAGCTCTGGGGCCAACGTCCTGACTTTC,CASSLGTGSSGANVLTF
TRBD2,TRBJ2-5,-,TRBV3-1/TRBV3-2,TGTGCCAGCAGCCAAGCAGGGAGGGACCAAGAGACCCAGTACTTC,CASSQAGRDQETQYF
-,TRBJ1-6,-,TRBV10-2,TGCGCCAGCAGTGAGGTAGACTCCTATAATTCACCCCTCCACTTT,CASSEVDSYNSPLHF
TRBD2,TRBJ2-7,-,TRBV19,TGTGCCAGTAGTATTCTAGCGGGAGCCTCCTACGAGCAGTACTTC,CASSILAGASYEQYF
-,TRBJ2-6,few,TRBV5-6,TGTGCCAGCAGCGAGGGCGTGACTGGGGCCAACGTCCTGACTTTC,CASSEGVTGANVLTF
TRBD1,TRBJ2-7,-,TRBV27,TGTGCCAGCGGGACAGCCTACGAGCAGTACTTC,CASGTAYEQYF
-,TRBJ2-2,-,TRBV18,TGTGCCAGCTCACCGAATTTCTACCGGGGATCGAACACCGGGGAGCTGTTTTTT,CASSPNFYRGSNTGELFF
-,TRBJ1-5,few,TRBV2,TGTGCCAGCAGTGACTCCCATCAGCCCCAGCATTTT,CASSDSHQPQHF